This T cell receptor (beta chain) was observed in a study of lymphopenia after photon versus proton radiotherapy. Broader study findings: Only patients who died were analyzed for survival; proton advantage is unproven. After lymphocyte nadir, photon-treated repertoires showed oligoclonal expansion, especially CD8+ Temra. Relative stability marked proton patients; photon patients lost diversity and naive cells.

In the case of this clone: The antigen remains unidentified.

V lost 3 bases and J lost 3; bases outside the gene matches: 7. Germline V CDR1 and CDR2: KGHSH, LQKENI. CDR3 length equals 16 residues. The repertoire was sequenced with immunoSEQ multiplex PCR; TCRdb's copy has only in-frame clones and lacks some. The repertoire holds around 29,000 clones, with roughly 94% as singletons. The clonotype comes from a woman aged 50 to 60 with cholangiocarcinoma. The sample here was peripheral blood, taken from a patient treated with photon-based radiotherapy. The chain joins TRBV18 to TRBJ2-3, with 9 nucleotides matching TRBD2. The CDR3 region has the DNA TGTGCCAGCTCACCGCCCAGCGGGGGGTTTACAGATACGCAGTATTTT. Translated: CASSPPSGGFTDTQYF.